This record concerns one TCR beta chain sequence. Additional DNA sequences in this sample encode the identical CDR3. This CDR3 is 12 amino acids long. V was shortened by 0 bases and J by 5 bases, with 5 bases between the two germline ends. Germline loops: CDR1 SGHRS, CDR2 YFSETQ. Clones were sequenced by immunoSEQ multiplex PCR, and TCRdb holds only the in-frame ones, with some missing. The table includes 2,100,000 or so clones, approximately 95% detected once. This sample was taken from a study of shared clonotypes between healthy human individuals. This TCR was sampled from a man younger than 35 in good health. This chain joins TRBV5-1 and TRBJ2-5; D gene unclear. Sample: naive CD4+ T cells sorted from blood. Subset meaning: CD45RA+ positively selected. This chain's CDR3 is CASSLGRETQYF. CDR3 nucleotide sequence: TGCGCCAGCAGCTTGGGTCGGGAGACCCAGTACTTC.